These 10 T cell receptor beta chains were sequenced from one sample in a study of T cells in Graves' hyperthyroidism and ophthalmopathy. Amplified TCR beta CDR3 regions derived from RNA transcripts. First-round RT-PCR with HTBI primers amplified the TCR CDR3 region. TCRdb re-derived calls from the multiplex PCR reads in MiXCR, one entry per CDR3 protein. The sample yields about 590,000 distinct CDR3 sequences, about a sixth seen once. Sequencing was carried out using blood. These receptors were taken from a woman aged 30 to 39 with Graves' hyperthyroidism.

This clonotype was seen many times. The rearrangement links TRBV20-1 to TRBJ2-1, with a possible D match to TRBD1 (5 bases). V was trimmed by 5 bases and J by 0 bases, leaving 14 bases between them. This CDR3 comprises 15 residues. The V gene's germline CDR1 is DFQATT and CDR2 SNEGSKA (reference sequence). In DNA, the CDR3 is TGCAGTGCTCCGCGGACAATCAGCTCCTACAATGAGCAGTTCTTC. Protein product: CSAPRTISSYNEQFF.

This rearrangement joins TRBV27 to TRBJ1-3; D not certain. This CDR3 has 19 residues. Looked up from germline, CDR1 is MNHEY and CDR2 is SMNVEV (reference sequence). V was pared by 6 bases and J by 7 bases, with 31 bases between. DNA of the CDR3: TGTGCCAGCAGCCCGAGCTCGATTGTACGGGATACTCTGCGGAACACCATATATTTT. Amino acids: CASSPSSIVRDTLRNTIYF.

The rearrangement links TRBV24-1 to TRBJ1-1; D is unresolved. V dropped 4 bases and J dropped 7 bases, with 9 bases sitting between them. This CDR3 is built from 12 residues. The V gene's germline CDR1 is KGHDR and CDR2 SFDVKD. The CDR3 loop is CATSEPLGEAFF. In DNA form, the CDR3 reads TGTGCCACCAGTGAGCCCCTGGGTGAAGCTTTCTTT.

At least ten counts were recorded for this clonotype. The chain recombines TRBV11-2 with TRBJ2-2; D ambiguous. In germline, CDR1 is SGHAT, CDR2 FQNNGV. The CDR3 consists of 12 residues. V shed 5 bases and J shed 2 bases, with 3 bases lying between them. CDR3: CASSDNTGELFF. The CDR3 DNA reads TGTGCCAGCAGCGATAACACCGGGGAGCTGTTTTTT.

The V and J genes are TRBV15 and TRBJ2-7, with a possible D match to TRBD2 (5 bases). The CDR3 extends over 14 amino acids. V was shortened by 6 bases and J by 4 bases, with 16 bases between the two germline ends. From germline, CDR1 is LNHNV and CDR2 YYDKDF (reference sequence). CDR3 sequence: CATSREGSPYEQYF. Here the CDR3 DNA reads TGTGCCACCAGTCGAGAGGGTTCGCCTTACGAGCAGTACTTC.

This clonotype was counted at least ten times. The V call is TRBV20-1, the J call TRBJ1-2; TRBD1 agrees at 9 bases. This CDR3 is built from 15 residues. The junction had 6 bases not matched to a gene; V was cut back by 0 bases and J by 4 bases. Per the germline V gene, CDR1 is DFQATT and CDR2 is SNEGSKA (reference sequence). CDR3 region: CSAREQGALGYGYTF. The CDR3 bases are TGCAGTGCTAGAGAACAGGGGGCGCTTGGCTATGGCTACACCTTC.

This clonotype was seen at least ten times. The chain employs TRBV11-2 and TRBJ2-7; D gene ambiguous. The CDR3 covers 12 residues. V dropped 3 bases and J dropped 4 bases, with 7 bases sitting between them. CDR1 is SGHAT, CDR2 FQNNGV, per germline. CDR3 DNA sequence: TGTGCCAGCAGCTTGAATGATTACGAGCAGTACTTC. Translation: CASSLNDYEQYF.

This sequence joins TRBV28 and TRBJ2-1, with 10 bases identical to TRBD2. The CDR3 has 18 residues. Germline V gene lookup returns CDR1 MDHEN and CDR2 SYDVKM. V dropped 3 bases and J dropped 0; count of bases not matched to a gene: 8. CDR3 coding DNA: TGTGCCAGCAGTTTCCTAGCGGGAGTTCAAAGCTCCTACAATGAGCAGTTCTTC. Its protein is CASSFLAGVQSSYNEQFF.

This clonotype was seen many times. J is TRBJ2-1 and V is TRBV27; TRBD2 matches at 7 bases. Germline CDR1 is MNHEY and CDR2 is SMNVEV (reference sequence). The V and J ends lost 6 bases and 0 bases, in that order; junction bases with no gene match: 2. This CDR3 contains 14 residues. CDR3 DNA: TGTGCCAGCAGGGGCGGGAGCTCCTACAATGAGCAGTTCTTC. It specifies CASRGGSSYNEQFF.

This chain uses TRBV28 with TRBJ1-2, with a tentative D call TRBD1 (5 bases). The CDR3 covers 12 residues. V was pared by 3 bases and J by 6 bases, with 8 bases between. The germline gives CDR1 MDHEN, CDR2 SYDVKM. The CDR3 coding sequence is TGTGCCAGCAGTTTTTTAGGGGATGGCTACACCTTC. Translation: CASSFLGDGYTF.